Shown below are 17 T cell receptor beta chains from a single sample sequenced in a study of human T cells and chemical hapten exposure. The time point is: pre-sensitization, week 0. Described treatment: therapeutic diphenylcyclopropenone sensitization with weekly scalp DPC. TCRdb reanalysed the RACE reads using MiXCR and keeps one entry per CDR3 protein. The sample lists some 300,000 distinct CDR3 sequences, about 5% seen once, with about 8.2% in the top ten. This sample comprised whole blood, obtained in connection with sensitization to the hapten diphenylcyclopropenone (DPC). All receptors come from a woman aged 18-29 years with alopecia areata. Some clones in this sample may be carry-over from other donors' samples.

The table lists this clonotype with many counts. V gene TRBV6-2 or TRBV6-3 combines with J gene TRBJ1-5; 7 bases fit TRBD1. The length of the CDR3 is 15 residues. CDR1 and CDR2 from the germline V gene are MNHEY and SVGEGT. V dropped 10 bases and J dropped 3; count of bases not matched to a gene: 12. For the CDR3, the DNA is TGTGCCACCCGACGAATAACAGGGGCCAATCAGCCCCAGCATTTT. Its protein is CATRRITGANQPQHF.

This clonotype was detected many times. The V and J genes are TRBV7-8 and TRBJ2-3; no clear D gene. CDR1 SGHVS and CDR2 FQNEAQ come from the germline V gene. The CDR3 covers 16 residues. V was shortened by 1 base and J by 0 bases, with 11 bases between the two germline ends. The CDR3 nucleotides are TGTGCCAGCAGCTTAGTCGCCAGCTATAGCACAGATACGCAGTATTTT. Its translation is CASSLVASYSTDTQYF.

The rearrangement links TRBV4-1 to TRBJ2-7; 9 positions match TRBD1. This CDR3 is built from 19 residues. Losses at the gene ends were 1 base for V and 3 bases for J; bases not matched to a gene: 16. The germline V gene has CDR1 MGHRA and CDR2 YSYEKL. The CDR3 spells CASSQALRRTGAPYYEQYF. The CDR3 DNA reads as TGCGCCAGCAGCCAAGCGCTCCGCCGGACAGGGGCCCCCTACTACGAGCAGTACTTC.

This clonotype has more than one count but fewer than ten. The CDR3 is CASSVATGPGELFF. The CDR3 nucleotides are TGTGCCAGTAGTGTTGCTACAGGGCCCGGGGAGCTGTTTTTT. This rearrangement joins TRBV19 to TRBJ2-2; TRBD1 might be the D (6 bases). The CDR3 sequence is 14 residues long. Germline assignment: CDR1 LNHDA and CDR2 SQIVND (reference sequence). V was trimmed by 5 bases and J by 6 bases, leaving 13 bases between them.

The chain is built from TRBV3-1 and TRBJ2-3; 8 bases line up with TRBD2. CDR3 length: 16 amino acids. CDR1 and CDR2 (germline): LGHDT, YNNKEL (reference sequence). Trimming removed 0 bases from V and 4 bases from J; junction bases left unmatched: 6. CDR3 sequence reads: CASSQEPSGQADTQYF. CDR3 coding DNA: TGTGCCAGCAGCCAAGAACCTAGCGGGCAGGCAGATACGCAGTATTTT.

Many counts were recorded for this clonotype. The chain is built from TRBV18 and TRBJ1-5; D may be TRBD1 (5 bases). Trimming took 3 bases from V and 4 from J, leaving 10 bases between them. CDR3 length equals 14 residues. Germline CDR1 is KGHSH and CDR2 is LQKENI. This CDR3 is CASSPVGGNQPQHF. In DNA, the CDR3 is TGTGCCAGCTCACCTGTGGGGGGGAATCAGCCCCAGCATTTT. The full variable domain, completed using reference TRBV18 and TRBJ1-5, is NAGVMQNPRHLVRRRGQEARLRCSPMKGHSHVYWYRQLPEEGLKFMVYLQKENIIDESGMPKERFSAEFPKEGPSILRIQQVVRGDSAAYFCASSPVGGNQPQHFGDGTRLSIL.

V is TRBV5-5 and J is TRBJ1-5; D gene unclear. The CDR3 contains 15 residues. Germline values: CDR1 SGHKS, CDR2 YYEKEE (reference sequence). Trimming stripped 0 bases from V and 0 bases from J, with 7 bases between. The CDR3 sequence is CASSLEQVSNQPQHF. The DNA of the CDR3 is TGTGCCAGCAGCTTGGAGCAGGTTAGCAATCAGCCCCAGCATTTT.

The chain recombines TRBV12-3 or TRBV12-4 with TRBJ1-6; D not certain. The CDR3 is made up of 14 amino acids. V dropped 7 bases and J dropped 8 bases, with 15 bases sitting between them. CDR3 loop: CASTPSGQYSPLHF. The CDR3 DNA reads TGTGCCAGCACCCCATCGGGCCAGTATTCACCCCTCCACTTT.

In this sample, this clonotype turned up many times. The genes are TRBV6-5 and TRBJ2-1; tentative D call: TRBD1 (5 bases). CDR1 is MNHEY and CDR2 is SVGAGI in the germline V gene. Trimming stripped 4 bases from V and 10 bases from J, with 20 bases between. This CDR3 is 15 amino acids long. CDR3 region: CASSSIQTDRREQFF. The CDR3 DNA follows: TGTGCCAGCAGTTCGATCCAGACAGACCGTCGAGAGCAGTTCTTC.

The chain carries TRBV7-8 and TRBJ1-2; weak D call: TRBD1 (6 bases). The V and J ends lost 5 bases and 4 bases respectively, with 17 bases between them. The germline V gene has CDR1 SGHVS and CDR2 FQNEAQ. The CDR3 length is 15 residues. The DNA for the CDR3 is TGTGCCAGCAGCGTAGACCCGACAGGACTCTATGGCTACACCTTC. It yields the protein CASSVDPTGLYGYTF.

This clonotype has just a few counts. The V and J genes are TRBV12-3 or TRBV12-4 and TRBJ2-7; the D is unclear. CDR3 size: 15 residues. V lost 5 bases and J 0 bases, leaving 14 bases between the germline ends. The CDR3 spells CASSPLRYGSYEQYF. CDR3 DNA: TGTGCCAGCAGTCCACTCCGCTATGGCTCCTACGAGCAGTACTTC.

This clonotype was observed many times. This rearrangement joins TRBV20-1 to TRBJ2-3, with D perhaps matching TRBD2 (6 bases). V shed 3 bases and J shed 6 bases, with 13 bases lying between them. Looked up from germline, CDR1 is DFQATT and CDR2 is SNEGSKA (reference sequence). This CDR3 spans 13 amino acids. The CDR3 coding sequence is TGCAGTGCTAGTCCGGGACTGGAGGATACGCAGTATTTT. Residues: CSASPGLEDTQYF.

As for this clonotype: With a much larger clone just one base away, this may be a read error. The CDR3 bases are TGTACCAGCAGCTTAGACGGGACTAGCACAGATACGCAGTATTTT. It specifies CTSSLDGTSTDTQYF. This chain joins TRBV7-8 and TRBJ2-3; possible D gene TRBD2, 6 bases. This CDR3 spans 15 amino acids. Germline V gene data show CDR1 as SGHVS and CDR2 as FQNEAQ.

This clonotype came up many times. CDR3 in DNA: TGTGCCAGCAGCAACTGGGGGACCTACGAGCAGTACTTC. The encoded protein is CASSNWGTYEQYF. V usage is TRBV11-2 and J usage is TRBJ2-7, with D perhaps given as TRBD1 or TRBD2 (5 bases each). Deletions cut 5 bases from V and 2 bases from J, with 10 bases between. The CDR3 length is 13 residues. CDR1 is SGHAT and CDR2 is FQNNGV in the germline V gene.

This clonotype has a count of ten or more. This chain joins TRBV12-5 and TRBJ1-1; D remains ambiguous. The V gene's germline CDR1 is LGHNT and CDR2 FRNRAP. Trimming stripped 2 bases from V and 6 bases from J, with 13 bases between. CDR3 length: 14 residues. The chain's CDR3 is CASGLIPNTPEAFF. DNA of the CDR3: TGTGCTAGTGGTTTGATACCGAACACCCCTGAAGCTTTCTTT.

The chain is built from TRBV5-1 and TRBJ1-5; D is uncertain. The CDR3 extends over 13 amino acids. The germline gives CDR1 SGHRS, CDR2 YFSETQ. The ends were cut back, 0 bases at V and 5 bases at J, with 6 bases in the middle. The CDR3 coding sequence is TGCGCCAGCAGCTTGGGGCCCGATCAGCCCCAGCATTTT. Translated, it gives CASSLGPDQPQHF.

This clonotype was seen only a few times. The chain uses TRBV3-1 and TRBJ2-3; 8 bases are a match to TRBD2. The CDR3 extends over 16 amino acids. V was pared by 0 bases and J by 3 bases, with 5 bases of the junction left unmatched. Per the germline V gene, CDR1 is LGHDT and CDR2 is YNNKEL (reference sequence). The CDR3 sequence: CASSQDERGGTDTQYF. For the CDR3, the DNA is TGTGCCAGCAGCCAAGATGAACGGGGGGGAACAGATACGCAGTATTTT.